The following is a T cell receptor (beta chain) sequence with its context. Time point noted: patch test 2, 6 weeks after DPC sensitization. Treatment in this sample: therapeutic diphenylcyclopropenone sensitization with weekly scalp DPC. V dropped 7 bases and J dropped 4 bases, with 25 bases sitting between them. Germline CDR1 MGHDK, CDR2 SYGVNS. The CDR3 contains 17 residues. TCRdb reprocessed the RACE reads with MiXCR, giving one entry per CDR3 protein. The sample holds 330,000 or so distinct CDR3 sequences, 6% to 7% seen once. The data stem from a study of human T cells and chemical hapten exposure. Study-level background: The study patch tested 0.01% DPC on the upper back and read results at 6 days. Per-sample TCR yield variation was attributed mainly to small pooled library volume differences.

The receptor comes from a woman aged 18-30 years with alopecia areata. Some clones in this sample may be carry-over from other donors' samples. The chain recombines TRBV25-1 with TRBJ1-1, with no clear D. The sample consisted of whole blood, taken in connection with sensitization to the hapten diphenylcyclopropenone (DPC). This chain's CDR3 is CASTNSGVGAGSTEAFF. For the CDR3, the DNA is TGTGCCAGCACAAATAGTGGGGTGGGAGCGGGAAGCACTGAAGCTTTCTTT.